The 8 T cell receptor beta chains presented below share a single source sample, sequenced in a study of cytomegalovirus exposure and HLA in healthy donors. PCR was performed using 60 Vbeta and 13 Jbeta primers. The repertoire was sequenced with immunoSEQ multiplex PCR; TCRdb's copy has only in-frame clones and lacks some. Of fewer than 75,000 clones detected, around 83% appear once; the ten largest clones hold approximately 4%. The sample consisted of PBMCs. These receptors were collected from a man under 40 in good health and CMV-seronegative.

This chain links TRBV4-2 with TRBJ1-2; 8 bases are shared with TRBD1. V dropped 5 bases and J dropped 3; count of bases not matched to a gene: 2. This CDR3 is built from 13 residues. Germline CDR1 is LGHNA and CDR2 is YNFKEQ. The CDR3 nucleotides read TGTGCCAGCAGCGCGGACAGGGACTATGGCTACACCTTC. Residues: CASSADRDYGYTF.

As for this clone: The junction does not match germline at one end; this may be a read error. This chain joins TRBV7-9 and TRBJ1-3, with a weak D call TRBD1 (5 bases). Germline values: CDR1 SEHNR, CDR2 FQNEAQ (reference sequence). The CDR3 length is 15 residues. As DNA, the CDR3 is TGTTCCAGCAGCGAAGACAACGGGGGAGGAAACACCATATATTTT. Its protein product is CSSSEDNGGGNTIYF.

A word on this clone: Germline and junction disagree at one end, which may indicate a read error. The chain links TRBV7-7 to TRBJ2-5; a weak D match, TRBD1 (5 bases). Germline values: CDR1 SSHAT, CDR2 FNYEAQ (reference sequence). The CDR3 sequence is 15 residues long. CDR3 coding DNA: TGTGCTAGCAGCAGAGAAGACAGACCCCAAGAGACCCAGTACTTC. Its protein product is CASSREDRPQETQYF.

The table lists this clone with a few counts. The J gene is TRBJ1-1, the V gene TRBV6-1; no reliable D call. This CDR3 region has 16 residues. Looked up from germline, CDR1 is MNHNS and CDR2 is SASEGT. V was cut by 4 bases and J by 0 bases, with 15 bases left in between. This chain's CDR3 is CASSGSGRLMNTEAFF. The CDR3 DNA reads as TGTGCCAGCAGTGGATCGGGGAGGCTCATGAACACTGAAGCTTTCTTT.

The rearrangement links TRBV27 to TRBJ2-7; TRBD2 is a possible D gene (5 bases). V was trimmed by 9 bases and J by 4 bases, leaving 22 bases between them. The CDR3 has 15 residues. CDR1 is MNHEY and CDR2 is SMNVEV in the germline V gene (reference sequence). CDR3 sequence (DNA): TGTGCCAGTCATCCCATAACGGGGTACGTTTACGAGCAGTACTTC. Its translation: CASHPITGYVYEQYF.

The chain couples TRBV6-4 to TRBJ1-1; the D is unclear. V was cut by 5 bases and J by 0 bases, with 7 bases left in between. Germline-derived CDR1 and CDR2 are MRHNA and SNTAGT. CDR3 size: 13 residues. The DNA of the CDR3 is TGTGCCAGCAGTCAACTAATGAACACTGAAGCTTTCTTT. Protein product: CASSQLMNTEAFF.

The chain is built from TRBV11-2 and TRBJ2-1, with TRBD2 matching 9 bases. The CDR3 loop spans 15 amino acids. The junction had 7 bases not matched to a gene; V was cut back by 4 bases and J by 6 bases. The germline V gene encodes CDR1 SGHAT and CDR2 FQNNGV. The DNA for the CDR3 is TGTGCCAGCAGCTCGGGGACTAGCCATGGCAATGAGCAGTTCTTC. Translating gives CASSSGTSHGNEQFF.

V and J are TRBV10-3 and TRBJ1-4, with 9 nucleotides matching TRBD1. With 6 bases clipped from V and 0 bases from J, the junction kept 8 bases outside the gene matches. Germline CDR1 is ENHRY and CDR2 is SYGVKD. This CDR3 is 17 amino acids long. The CDR3 DNA reads as TGTGCCATCAGCAGCGGGACAGGGAGAGCAACTAATGAAAAACTGTTTTTT. This encodes CAISSGTGRATNEKLFF.